The following is a T cell receptor (beta chain) sequence with its context. Which antigen it targets is not known. Base qualities are not at hand, and no much larger clone is one base apart. This entry is derived from a study of Graves' ophthalmopathy and Graves' hyperthyroidism listed by TCRdb under 2018. Turning to the overall study: Peripheral blood samples were taken at the time of initial diagnosis, before any treatment was given. TCR beta repertoire signatures were used to distinguish Graves' ophthalmopathy from Graves' hyperthyroidism and to predict progression to ophthalmopathy. In total, around 140 blood samples were TCR-sequenced: some 40 ophthalmopathy, under 80 hyperthyroidism and approximately 17 hyperthyroidism-to-ophthalmopathy patients. To explore V-J signatures that separate ophthalmopathy from hyperthyroidism, a discovery set of 100 patients was enrolled, consisting of 43 with ophthalmopathy and about 60 with stable hyperthyroidism. The independent validation cohort included 18 to 20 hyperthyroidism patients plus 17 patients who later progressed from hyperthyroidism to ophthalmopathy. In roughly six hyperthyroidism patients, the T-cell repertoires found in thyroid tissue were compared with those found in blood. Following sample collection, hyperthyroidism patients were given methimazole at a starting dose of 30 mg daily, and ophthalmopathy patients were given high-dose intravenous methylprednisolone. The 80 to 100 discovery patients were randomly divided into training and test sets at a 7:3 ratio. General findings and caveats noted by the study authors: Most expanded thyroid clonotypes with frequency above 0.001 were also detected in blood, suggesting blood repertoires may reflect the thyroid immune response. No statistical method was used to set the sample size in advance, and the investigators knew which group each participant was assigned to. Ophthalmopathy was separated from stable hyperthyroidism by the 13-signature model with roughly 90% sensitivity and around 81% specificity in cross-validation and with 80%/75% in the test set. In validation, the model predicted ophthalmopathy progression with 55% to 71% sensitivity and around 72% specificity; some 13 predicted patients were CT-confirmed with GO in a median of around 6.5 months.

Hyperthyroidism was considered stable if no progression to ophthalmopathy occurred within 18 months of follow-up. The hyperthyroidism patients were 18 to 65 years old and newly diagnosed, with a disease duration of less than 2 months. Patients were excluded if they had other autoimmune diseases, uncontrolled infections, pregnancy or lactation. Diagnosis was based on clinical symptoms, serum thyroxine, TRAb, thyroid ultrasound and orbital computed tomography. Ficoll-Paque density gradient centrifugation was used to isolate PBMCs from about 10 ml of fresh peripheral blood. Total RNA was extracted with Trizol reagent and quality-checked on an Agilent 2100 Bioanalyzer. For repertoire sequencing, TCR beta CDR3 regions were amplified from RNA transcripts. A first-round RT-PCR used HTBI primers with the Qiagen OneStep RT-PCR kit, followed by a second-round multiplex PCR, size selection and purification. Libraries were sequenced paired-end with 100 bp reads on an Illumina HiSeq2000. In the original analysis: Reads were processed with SOAPnuke, discarding reads with adapters, uncalled bases, mean Phred below 15, or no exact constant-primer or identifier match. COPE v1.2.5 was used to merge the high-quality paired reads. Clonotypes were defined as unique nucleotide sequences and were aligned to IMGT TRB V, D and J references using MiTCR v1.1. Only V-J combinations with frequency above 0.0001 were analysed, covering around 99% of repertoires. For each V-J combination, a TCR clonal expansion and chaos score was defined as F50 clonal expansion divided by the chaos observed in the TCRdist matrix. Features were reduced by Welch's t-statistics and random forest to approximately 13 V-J combinations, which fed a naive Bayes classifier. The Morisita-Horn index was used to measure how similar the thyroid and blood repertoires were. Starting from the raw public reads, TCRdb applied fastp trimming at Q25, assembled clones with MiXCR and retained in-frame beta chains. Each entry is one CDR3 protein sequence, shown with its most common DNA and genes. TCRdb's processing, not the authors' own work, is the source of the V and J calls. This sample gives about 620,000 distinct CDR3 sequences in total; about 20% of them show up just once. The ten largest make up approximately 6.9% of the sample.

The junction carries 14 bases between V and J, which are trimmed by 2 bases and 4 bases respectively. The CDR3 measures 15 amino acids from cysteine to phenylalanine. The entry retains the CDR3 DNA only, 45 bases that are in frame from base 1. The germline V gene gives CDR1 as MNHEY and CDR2 as SVGAGI. Rearrangement joined TRBV6-5 to TRBJ1-2, with the D gene not confidently named. This receptor was obtained from a woman aged 18-29 years with stable Graves' hyperthyroidism. Some clones in this sample may be carry-over from other donors' samples. Donor details come from another sample of the same person, matched by shared clones. Sequencing was carried out using peripheral blood. DNA sequence: TGTGCCAGCAGTTACGCCTCGATCCCACTCTATGGCTACACCTTC. This codes for CASSYASIPLYGYTF.